The rows below give T cell receptor beta chains drawn from one sample of a study of cytomegalovirus exposure and HLA in healthy donors. The assay was immunoSEQ multiplex PCR, and TCRdb's table has in-frame clones only and misses some. The sample records just over 80,000 clones, more than 60% being singletons. Material for sequencing was PBMCs. The receptors were gathered from a man between 18 and 29 years old in good health and CMV-seropositive. Both conserved end residues are part of each CDR3. The D gene is left open where the match is weak. Some rows mark clone size as missing; the rest say once, few, many or name a class of expanded clone.

D: -
J: TRBJ2-1
V: TRBV7-9
size: -
CDR3: CASSLYSGNEQFF
DNA: TGTGCCAGCAGCTTATATAGTGGCAATGAGCAGTTCTTC

D: -
J: TRBJ2-3
V: TRBV27
size: -
CDR3: CASSSPSTDTQYF
DNA: TGTGCCAGCAGTTCCCCTAGCACAGATACGCAGTATTTT

D: -
J: TRBJ2-3
V: TRBV6-5
size: -
CDR3: CASGWAGSADTQYF
DNA: TGTGCCAGCGGATGGGCAGGGTCGGCAGATACGCAGTATTTT

D: TRBD1
J: TRBJ1-2
V: TRBV14
size: -
CDR3: CASSRQGGRYNYGYTF
DNA: TGTGCCAGCAGCCGACAGGGGGGCAGGTATAACTATGGCTACACCTTC

D: -
J: TRBJ1-5
V: TRBV28
size: -
CDR3: CASSSPLQPQHF
DNA: TGTGCCAGCAGTTCCCCCCTACAGCCCCAGCATTTT

D: TRBD2
J: TRBJ2-3
V: TRBV6-1
size: -
CDR3: CASARRAGESDTQYF
DNA: TGTGCCTCCGCCCGACGAGCGGGAGAATCAGATACGCAGTATTTT

D: -
J: TRBJ1-1
V: TRBV10-1
size: -
CDR3: CARPHSQGVNTEAFF
DNA: TGCGCCAGACCCCACTCACAGGGTGTAAATACTGAAGCTTTCTTT

D: TRBD2
J: TRBJ2-6
V: TRBV4-1
size: -
CDR3: CASSLPWASGPTGANVLTF
DNA: TGCGCCAGCAGCCTGCCCTGGGCTAGCGGGCCCACCGGGGCCAACGTCCTGACTTTC

D: -
J: TRBJ2-1
V: TRBV1
size: -
CDR3: CTSSQVCPRTSHNEQFF
DNA: TGCACCAGCAGCCAAGTCTGCCCGCGGACTAGTCACAATGAGCAGTTCTTC

D: -
J: TRBJ1-4
V: TRBV6-5
size: -
CDR3: CASSPVGAGEKLFF
DNA: TGTGCCAGCAGCCCCGTGGGGGCGGGTGAAAAACTGTTTTTT

D: -
J: TRBJ1-2
V: TRBV5-6
size: -
CDR3: CASSLVTIRDGYTF
DNA: TGTGCCAGCAGCTTGGTTACAATCAGGGATGGCTACACCTTC

D: TRBD2
J: TRBJ2-7
V: TRBV5-4
size: -
CDR3: CASSLAGLLAGGEQYF
DNA: TGTGCCAGCAGCTTGGCCGGGTTACTAGCGGGAGGCGAGCAGTACTTC

D: -
J: TRBJ2-5
V: TRBV13
size: once
CDR3: CASSLVGQEETQYF
DNA: TGTGCCAGCAGCTTAGTCGGTCAAGAAGAGACCCAGTACTTC

D: TRBD1
J: TRBJ2-7
V: TRBV29-1
size: -
CDR3: CSAGQGNEQYF
DNA: TGCAGCGCAGGACAGGGGAACGAGCAGTACTTC